Listed below are T cell receptor beta chains from one sample, sequenced in a study of CD8 T cells in ankylosing spondylitis. TCRdb reprocessed the 5' RACE reads via MiXCR and lists one record per CDR3 protein. The sample shows tens of thousands of distinct CDR3 sequences, about 3% of them seen only once. The source material was blood, either unsorted or a sorted T cell fraction (not recorded which). The receptor source for this set is a male donor with ankylosing spondylitis or in good health (not recorded which). Both conserved end residues are part of each CDR3. The D gene is left open where the match is weak. Clone sizes are given selectively: once, few, many, or a class where the clone is expanded.

V gene,J gene,clone size,D gene,CDR3 DNA,CDR3 protein
TRBV9,TRBJ2-3,many,.,TGTGCCAGCAGCGTAGCTCTTAGCACAGATACGCAGTATTTT,CASSVALSTDTQYF
TRBV9,TRBJ2-2,many,TRBD2,TGTGCCAGCAGCGTAGTCGGGCAGCGGGAGACCGGGGAGCTGTTTTTT,CASSVVGQRETGELFF
TRBV9,TRBJ1-3,many,.,TGTGCCAGCAGCGAGGGCTCTGGAAACACCATATATTTT,CASSEGSGNTIYF
TRBV9,TRBJ2-1,many,.,TGTGCCAGCAGCGTAGGGGAGCGGGTTTCCTACAATGAGCAGTTCTTC,CASSVGERVSYNEQFF
TRBV9,TRBJ2-3,many,.,TGTGCCAGCACCGGGCAGGGTACAGATACGCAGTATTTT,CASTGQGTDTQYF
TRBV9,TRBJ2-2,many,.,TGTGCCAGCAGCGACCGGGCCTTACTCGGGGAGCTGTTTTTT,CASSDRALLGELFF
TRBV9,TRBJ2-1,many,.,TGTGCCAGCAGCGTAGGCCGGGACACCCCTACATGGGAGCAGTTCTTC,CASSVGRDTPTWEQFF
TRBV9,TRBJ2-1,many,TRBD1,TGTGCCAGCAGCGCGAGGCTATACAGGACAGGGAGCTCCTACAATGAGCAGTTCTTC,CASSARLYRTGSSYNEQFF
TRBV9,TRBJ2-5,many,.,TGTGCCAGCACCCCGGGGATAGGTGAAGAGACCCAGTACTTC,CASTPGIGEETQYF
TRBV9,TRBJ2-1,.,.,TGTGCCAGCAGCCTCAGGGGAATCGACTACAATGAGCAGTTCTTC,CASSLRGIDYNEQFF
TRBV9,TRBJ2-2,many,.,TGTGCCAGCAGCTTTGGACAGTTCGGGGAGCTGTTTTTT,CASSFGQFGELFF
TRBV9,TRBJ2-2,many,TRBD2,TGTGCCAGCAGCGTAGCTCTAGCGGGGGATTACACCGGGGAGCTGTTTTTT,CASSVALAGDYTGELFF
TRBV9,TRBJ1-2,many,.,TGTGCCAGCAGCGTAGTTCAGGGCTCTGGCTACACCTTC,CASSVVQGSGYTF
TRBV9,TRBJ1-1,many,TRBD1,TGTGCCAGCAGCGTAGGACAGGGTCCGGGCCTAGCTTTCTTT,CASSVGQGPGLAFF
TRBV9,TRBJ2-2,many,TRBD2,TGTGCCAGCAGCCAAGATCGACTAGCGGGAGTCACCGGGGAGCTGTTTTTT,CASSQDRLAGVTGELFF
TRBV9,TRBJ1-4,medium-sized,.,TGTGCCAGCAGCGTAGGACAGGCTTATAATGAAAAACTGTTTTTT,CASSVGQAYNEKLFF
TRBV9,TRBJ2-5,many,TRBD2,TGTGCCAGCAGCGTAGGGACTAGCCTCGAAAAAGAGACCCAGTACTTC,CASSVGTSLEKETQYF
TRBV9,TRBJ2-1,many,.,TGTGCCAGCAGCTTCTTAGCTAGCTCCGATGAGCAGTTCTTC,CASSFLASSDEQFF
TRBV9,TRBJ2-2,many,.,TGTGCCAGCAGCGCACAGGGGAACACCGGGGAGCTGTTTTTT,CASSAQGNTGELFF
TRBV11-3,TRBJ2-1,.,.,TGTGCCAGCAGCGGGCAGGTTCTGAACTACAATGAGCAGTTCTTC,CASSGQVLNYNEQFF
TRBV9,TRBJ2-2,many,.,TGTGCCAGCAGCCCGAACGACAGGATGAACACCGGGGAGCTGTTTTTT,CASSPNDRMNTGELFF
TRBV9,TRBJ1-3,many,TRBD1,TGTGCCAGCAGCCTCCGGGACAGCAACTCTGGAAACACCATATATTTT,CASSLRDSNSGNTIYF
TRBV9,TRBJ2-1,many,.,TGTGCCAGCAGCGTAGCGGGGTCCAACAATGAGCAGTTCTTC,CASSVAGSNNEQFF
TRBV9,TRBJ2-1,many,.,TGTGCCAGCAGCGTAGGATTGGACGGTTCCTACAATGAGCAGTTCTTC,CASSVGLDGSYNEQFF
TRBV9,TRBJ2-2,many,.,TGTGCCAGCAGCGCCACAGGAGACAACACCGGGGAGCTGTTTTTT,CASSATGDNTGELFF
TRBV9,TRBJ2-1,many,TRBD2,TGTGCCAGCAGCGTAGACGGGTTCGGGAGGGCTAACAATGAGCAGTTCTTC,CASSVDGFGRANNEQFF
TRBV9,TRBJ2-3,many,.,TGTGCCAGCAGTCTGACTAGTGTGACGGATACGCAGTATTTT,CASSLTSVTDTQYF
TRBV9,TRBJ1-2,many,.,TGTGCCAGCAGTCCCGGTGACATCTATGGCTACACCTTC,CASSPGDIYGYTF
TRBV9,TRBJ2-2,.,TRBD1,TGTGCCAGCAGCGTAGAATCTAAAACAGGGGCCGGGGAGCTGTTTTTT,CASSVESKTGAGELFF
TRBV9,TRBJ1-6,many,.,TGTGCCAGCAGCGAGCGGACAGCCAATTCACCCCTCCACTTT,CASSERTANSPLHF
TRBV9,TRBJ2-2,many,.,TGTGCCAGCAGCGTAGAATCGGGTTTGAACGGGGAGCTGTTTTTT,CASSVESGLNGELFF
TRBV9,TRBJ1-1,many,.,TGTGCCAGCAGCGTAGTAACAGGCCTGAGGGGCACTGAAGCTTTCTTT,CASSVVTGLRGTEAFF
TRBV9,TRBJ2-1,many,.,TGTGCCAGCAGCGTAGTGGGGTCGGAAATAAGTGAGCAGTTCTTC,CASSVVGSEISEQFF
TRBV9,TRBJ2-5,many,.,TGTGCCAGCAGCGATGGTTCGTACCAAGAGACCCAGTACTTC,CASSDGSYQETQYF
TRBV9,TRBJ2-2,many,.,TGTGCCAGCAGCGTAATGATAGGGAACACCGGGGAGCTGTTTTTT,CASSVMIGNTGELFF
TRBV9,TRBJ1-1,many,.,TGTGCCAGCAGCGCCGCGACAGCGGGTCCCTTTGCTTTCTTT,CASSAATAGPFAFF
TRBV9,TRBJ1-5,many,.,TGTGCCAGCAGCGTAGTGGACGGGCAGCCCCAGCATTTT,CASSVVDGQPQHF
TRBV9,TRBJ1-6,many,.,TGTGCCAGCAGCGTAGAGTGGAATTCACCCCTCCACTTT,CASSVEWNSPLHF
TRBV9,TRBJ2-1,many,TRBD1,TGTGCCAGCAGCGTCCCGGGACAGGGGAGTGAGCAGTTCTTC,CASSVPGQGSEQFF